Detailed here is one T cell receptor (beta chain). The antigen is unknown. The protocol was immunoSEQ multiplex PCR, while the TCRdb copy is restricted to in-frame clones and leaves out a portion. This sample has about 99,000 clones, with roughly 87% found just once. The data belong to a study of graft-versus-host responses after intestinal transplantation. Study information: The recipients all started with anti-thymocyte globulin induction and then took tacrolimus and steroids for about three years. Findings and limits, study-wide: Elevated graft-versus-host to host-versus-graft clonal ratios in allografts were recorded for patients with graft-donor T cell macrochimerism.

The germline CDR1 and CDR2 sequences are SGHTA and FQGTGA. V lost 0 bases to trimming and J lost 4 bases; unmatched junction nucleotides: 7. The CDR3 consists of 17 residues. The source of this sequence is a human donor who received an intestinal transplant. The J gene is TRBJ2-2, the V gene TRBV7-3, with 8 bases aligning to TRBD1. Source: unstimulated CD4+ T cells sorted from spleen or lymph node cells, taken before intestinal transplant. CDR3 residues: CASSLTDRGRSTGELFF. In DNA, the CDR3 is TGTGCCAGCAGCTTAACCGACAGGGGAAGGAGCACCGGGGAGCTGTTTTTT.